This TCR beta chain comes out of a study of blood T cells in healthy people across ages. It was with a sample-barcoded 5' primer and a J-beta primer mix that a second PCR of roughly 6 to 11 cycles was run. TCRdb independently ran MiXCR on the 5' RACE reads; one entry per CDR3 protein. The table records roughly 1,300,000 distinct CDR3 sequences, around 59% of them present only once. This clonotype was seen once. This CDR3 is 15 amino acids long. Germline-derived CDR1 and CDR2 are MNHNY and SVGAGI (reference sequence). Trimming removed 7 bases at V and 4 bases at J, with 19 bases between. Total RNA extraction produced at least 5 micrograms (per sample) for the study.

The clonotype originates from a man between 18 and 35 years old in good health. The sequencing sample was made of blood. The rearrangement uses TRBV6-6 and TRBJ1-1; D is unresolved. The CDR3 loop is CASNLSPGVGTEAFF. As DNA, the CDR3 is TGTGCCAGCAACCTGTCCCCCGGGGTGGGCACTGAAGCTTTCTTT.